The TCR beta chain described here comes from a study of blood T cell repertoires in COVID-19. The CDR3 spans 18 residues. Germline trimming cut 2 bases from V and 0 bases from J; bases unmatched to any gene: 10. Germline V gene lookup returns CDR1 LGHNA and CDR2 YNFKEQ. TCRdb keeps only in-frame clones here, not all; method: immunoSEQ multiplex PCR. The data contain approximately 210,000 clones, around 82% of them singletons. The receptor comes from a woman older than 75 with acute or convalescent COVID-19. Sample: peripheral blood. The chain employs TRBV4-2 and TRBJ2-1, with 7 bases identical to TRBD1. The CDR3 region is CASSQPTGWVSSYNEQFF. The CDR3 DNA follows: TGTGCCAGCAGCCAACCGACAGGGTGGGTTAGCTCCTACAATGAGCAGTTCTTC.